Below are 9 T cell receptor beta chains sequenced from a single sample in a study of siplizumab effects on memory and regulatory T cells. Method: immunoSEQ multiplex PCR; TCRdb's copy keeps in-frame clones and lacks some. This table has some 73,000 clones, 93% appearing once. Sequenced input: CD8+ T cells sorted from blood. The source is a human donor in good health.

V gene TRBV6-4 combines with J gene TRBJ2-3; 10 positions match TRBD2. The CDR3 sequence is 15 residues long. The V gene's germline CDR1 is MRHNA and CDR2 SNTAGT. V dropped 3 bases and J dropped 1; count of bases not matched to a gene: 1. The CDR3 loop is CASSEGTSGTDTQYF. CDR3 DNA: TGTGCCAGCAGTGAGGGGACTAGCGGCACAGATACGCAGTATTTT.

The rearrangement joins TRBV6-5 to TRBJ1-1, with D possibly TRBD1 on 5 matching bases. CDR3 size: 13 residues. Germline-derived CDR1 and CDR2 are MNHEY and SVGAGI. Trimming stripped 0 bases from V and 8 bases from J, with 10 bases between. CDR3 in DNA: TGTGCCAGCAGTTACTCGTACAGGAGCGAAGCTTTCTTT. Translating gives CASSYSYRSEAFF.

The genes are TRBV2 and TRBJ1-4, with 9 bases lining up with TRBD1. Germline loops: CDR1 SNHLY, CDR2 FYNNEI. V was pared by 7 bases and J by 15 bases, with 15 bases of the junction left unmatched. This CDR3 is 14 amino acids long. CDR3 sequence: CASNKGQGVSVMFF. The CDR3 DNA reads as TGTGCCAGCAACAAGGGACAGGGAGTTTCGGTGATGTTTTTT.

This clone occurred a few times. The chain recombines TRBV10-3 with TRBJ1-1; 7 bases match TRBD1. The ends lost 8 bases at V and 6 bases at J; junction bases unmatched: 6. Per the germline V gene, CDR1 is ENHRY and CDR2 is SYGVKD. This CDR3 comprises 12 residues. The chain's CDR3 is CAIGKQGSEAFF. The CDR3 nucleotides are TGTGCCATCGGAAAACAGGGGTCTGAAGCTTTCTTT.

The gene calls are TRBV30 and TRBJ2-3; 9 bases map to TRBD2. V dropped 0 bases and J dropped 6; count of bases not matched to a gene: 4. The CDR3 has 14 residues. Germline loops: CDR1 GTSNPN, CDR2 SVGIG (reference sequence). The DNA of the CDR3 is TGTGCCTGGAGTGTAGGCGGGGGGGGTGATACGCAGTATTTT. It yields the protein CAWSVGGGGDTQYF.

The chain joins TRBV6-5 to TRBJ2-2, with unresolved D. With 5 bases removed from V and 7 bases from J, the gap between germline ends came to 11 bases. Germline lookup yields CDR1 MNHEY and CDR2 SVGAGI. The CDR3 spans 13 residues. The CDR3 DNA is TGTGCCAGCAGTATCACCCGCGGCGGGGAGCTGTTTTTT. Translated, it gives CASSITRGGELFF.

The J gene is TRBJ1-5, the V gene TRBV5-6; perhaps TRBD1 as D (5 bases). V shed 5 bases and J shed 6 bases, with 12 bases lying between them. Germline lookup yields CDR1 SGHDT and CDR2 YYEEEE. The CDR3 totals 13 residues. The CDR3 bases are TGTGCCAGCAGTTGGGGAAGGGGTCAGCCCCAGCATTTT. This translates into CASSWGRGQPQHF.

Regarding this clone: The junction and the germline gene differ at one end; a read error may be behind it. The CDR3 sequence: CASSFTGFDF. Written as DNA, the CDR3 is TGTGCCAGCAGCTTTACAGGTTTTGATTTT. V and J are TRBV7-9 and TRBJ1-3; the D gene is possibly TRBD1 (5 bases). Germline CDR1 is SEHNR and CDR2 is FQNEAQ (reference sequence). The CDR3 runs 10 residues.

This chain uses TRBV7-7 with TRBJ2-1; D is possibly TRBD1 or TRBD2 (5 bases each). Germline V gives CDR1 SSHAT, CDR2 FNYEAQ (reference sequence). V lost 4 bases to trimming and J lost 9 bases, with 10 bases between them. CDR3 length: 12 amino acids. CDR3 sequence reads: CASSWGSGEQFF. CDR3 coding DNA: TGTGCCAGCAGCTGGGGGAGCGGTGAGCAGTTCTTC.